Listed here are 25 T cell receptor beta chains from one sample, sequenced in a study of blood T cell repertoires in COVID-19. TCRdb keeps only in-frame clones here, not all; method: immunoSEQ multiplex PCR. The sample yields 250,000 to 350,000 clones, around 90% seen once. The sequencing sample was made of PBMCs or T cells enriched from blood (not recorded which). Receptor source: a woman aged 25 to 45 who had recovered from COVID-19.

The CDR3 nucleotides read TGTGCCAGCAGCTTAGCCGTAGCGGGGGGTACAGATACGCAGTATTTT. It encodes CASSLAVAGGTDTQYF. The rearrangement joins TRBV7-9 to TRBJ2-3; 10 positions match TRBD2. Looked up from germline, CDR1 is SEHNR and CDR2 is FQNEAQ (reference sequence). This CDR3 has 16 amino acids. After removal of 0 bases from V and 3 bases from J, the junction contained 3 bases not matched to a gene.

The chain recombines TRBV5-6 with TRBJ1-4, with TRBD1 matching over 11 bases. Germline V lookup: CDR1 SGHDT, CDR2 YYEEEE. The J segment lost 7 bases and the V segment lost 4 bases, leaving 6 bases of the junction unmatched. The CDR3 runs 15 residues. The CDR3 reads CASSTTGTGGEKLFF. The CDR3 DNA sequence: TGTGCCAGCAGCACGACCGGGACAGGGGGTGAAAAACTGTTTTTT.

The chain uses TRBV7-9 and TRBJ2-1; 15 bases align to TRBD2. The CDR3 spans 20 residues. With V trimmed by 5 bases and J by 3 bases, 14 bases remained unmatched. In germline, CDR1 is SEHNR, CDR2 FQNEAQ (reference sequence). CDR3 in DNA: TGTGCCAGCAGCAGCGACCCGGGACTAGCGGGGGGAAGCTACTACAATGAGCAGTTCTTC. Protein: CASSSDPGLAGGSYYNEQFF.

V and J are TRBV7-8 and TRBJ2-3, with 7 bases aligning to TRBD1. V lost 5 bases and J lost 0; bases outside the gene matches: 8. CDR1 is SGHVS, CDR2 FQNEAQ, per germline. The length of the CDR3 is 16 residues. CDR3 residues: CASSARTGRSTDTQYF. CDR3 DNA sequence: TGTGCCAGCAGCGCCCGGACAGGCCGTAGCACAGATACGCAGTATTTT.

This rearrangement joins TRBV29-1 to TRBJ1-4; 10 positions match TRBD1. J was trimmed by 5 bases and V by 7 bases; bases with no gene match: 4. CDR3 length: 13 amino acids. Germline assignment: CDR1 SQVTM and CDR2 ANQGSEA. The CDR3 sequence: CSARQGANEKLFF. The CDR3 DNA follows: TGCAGCGCAAGACAGGGGGCGAATGAAAAACTGTTTTTT. Based on the CDR3 plus reference TRBV29-1 and TRBJ1-4, the full variable domain is SAVISQKPSRDICQRGTSLTIQCQVDSQVTMMFWYRQQPGQSLTLIATANQGSEATYESGFVIDKFPISRPNLTFSTLTVSNMSPEDSSIYLCSARQGANEKLFFGSGTQLSVL.

The chain joins TRBV30 to TRBJ1-1; D may be TRBD1 (5 bases). The CDR3 sequence is 15 residues long. The germline CDR1 and CDR2 sequences are GTSNPN and SVGIG (reference sequence). The germline V and J ends were trimmed by 3 bases and 4 bases, with 18 bases remaining between them. CDR3 nucleotides: TGTGCCTGGAGCCCTCGGGGGAGGGTACGCACTGAAGCTTTCTTT. Its translation: CAWSPRGRVRTEAFF.

V is TRBV5-4 and J is TRBJ1-5, with 7 bases fitting TRBD1. The V segment lost 4 bases and the J segment 5 bases; nucleotides outside the gene matches: 3. Germline loops: CDR1 SGHNT, CDR2 YYREEE (reference sequence). The CDR3 contains 13 residues. For the CDR3, the DNA is TGTGCCAGCAGCACAGGGGCGGATCAGCCCCAGCATTTT. Translating gives CASSTGADQPQHF.

The genes are TRBV2 and TRBJ2-2; 8 positions match TRBD2. J was trimmed by 0 bases and V by 4 bases; bases with no gene match: 4. The CDR3 loop spans 16 amino acids. Germline CDR1 and CDR2: SNHLY and FYNNEI. CDR3 nucleotides: TGTGCCAGCAGTGTTCGCGGGGGGACGAACACCGGGGAGCTGTTTTTT. This sequence encodes CASSVRGGTNTGELFF.

CDR3 loop: CAWSLVYGYTF. The CDR3 nucleotides read TGTGCCTGGAGTTTAGTTTATGGCTACACCTTC. This chain connects TRBV30 to TRBJ1-2, with no clear D. V gave up 2 bases and J gave up 5 bases, with 6 bases separating them. Germline loops: CDR1 GTSNPN, CDR2 SVGIG (reference sequence). The CDR3 has 11 amino acids.

The V call is TRBV7-6, the J call TRBJ2-1; tentative D call: TRBD2 (6 bases). This CDR3 comprises 12 residues. V dropped 5 bases and J dropped 8 bases, with 10 bases sitting between them. The germline V gene encodes CDR1 SGHVS and CDR2 FNYEAQ. The CDR3 region is CASSPPGDEQFF. CDR3 in DNA: TGTGCCAGCAGCCCCCCGGGGGATGAGCAGTTCTTC.

The CDR3 DNA reads as TGTGCCAGCAGTGAACCTAGCGGGGGGGCGTTGGAGACCCAGTACTTC. It is translated as CASSEPSGGALETQYF. V usage is TRBV25-1 and J usage is TRBJ2-5, with 12 bases aligning to TRBD2. Germline CDR1 and CDR2: MGHDK and SYGVNS. The CDR3 is 16 amino acids. Trimming at V came to 2 bases and at J to 5 bases, leaving 6 bases not matched to a gene. The whole variable domain, remainder taken from reference TRBV25-1 and TRBJ2-5, is EADIYQTPRYLVIGTGKKITLECSQTMGHDKMYWYQQDPGMELHLIHYSYGVNSTEKGDLSSESTVSRIRTEHFPLTLESARPSHTSQYLCASSEPSGGALETQYFGPGTRLLVL.

The chain recombines TRBV10-2 with TRBJ1-5; 7 positions match TRBD1. The germline CDR1 and CDR2 sequences are WSHSY and SAAADI. Germline trimming cut 2 bases from V and 9 bases from J; bases unmatched to any gene: 4. This CDR3 is 13 amino acids long. Here the CDR3 reads CASSEDRAGPQHF. In DNA, the CDR3 is TGCGCCAGCAGTGAGGACAGGGCTGGGCCCCAGCATTTT.

The chain carries TRBV3-1 (or the pseudogene TRBV3-2) and TRBJ1-5; 7 bases fit TRBD1. The V segment lost 3 bases and the J segment 2 bases; nucleotides outside the gene matches: 1. Germline assignment: CDR1 LGHDT and CDR2 YNNKEL (reference sequence). CDR3 length: 14 amino acids. CDR3 coding DNA: TGTGCCAGCAGCCACGGGACAGGCAATCAGCCCCAGCATTTT. Translation: CASSHGTGNQPQHF.

The chain uses TRBV2 and TRBJ1-1; 7 bases map to TRBD1. CDR1 and CDR2 from the germline V gene are SNHLY and FYNNEI. The V and J ends lost 5 bases and 1 base, in that order; junction bases with no gene match: 10. The CDR3 extends over 16 amino acids. The DNA of the CDR3 is TGTGCCAGCAGTCCACCGACAGGGCAATCGAACACTGAAGCTTTCTTT. Translated: CASSPPTGQSNTEAFF.

This clone has just one count. The chain uses TRBV12-5 and TRBJ2-7; 10 bases line up with TRBD1. Per the germline V gene, CDR1 is LGHNT and CDR2 is FRNRAP. Trimming at V came to 4 bases and at J to 5 bases, leaving 2 bases not matched to a gene. The CDR3 covers 13 residues. The CDR3 coding sequence is TGTGCTAGTGGTTACGGGACAGGGGACGAGCAGTACTTC. Its translation: CASGYGTGDEQYF.

This chain connects TRBV5-4 to TRBJ1-3; 9 nucleotides align to TRBD1. V lost 4 bases and J lost 0; bases outside the gene matches: 5. This CDR3 region has 16 residues. Germline CDR1 reads SGHNT; CDR2 reads YYREEE (reference sequence). CDR3 loop: CASSPDRGYSGNTIYF. In DNA form, the CDR3 reads TGTGCCAGCAGCCCGGACAGGGGCTACTCTGGAAACACCATATATTTT.

This chain connects TRBV30 to TRBJ1-5, with TRBD1 matching 7 bases. Germline V gene lookup returns CDR1 GTSNPN and CDR2 SVGIG (reference sequence). This CDR3 has 14 amino acids. The V segment lost 5 bases and the J segment 0 bases; nucleotides outside the gene matches: 4. As DNA, the CDR3 is TGTGCCTGGGGGACAGAGAATAGCAATCAGCCCCAGCATTTT. This encodes CAWGTENSNQPQHF.

This clone was detected only a few times. The rearrangement links TRBV10-3 to TRBJ1-3; D perhaps matches TRBD1 (5 bases). The V gene's germline CDR1 is ENHRY and CDR2 SYGVKD. This CDR3 comprises 18 residues. V lost 4 bases and J lost 0, with 19 bases in between. Written as DNA, the CDR3 is TGTGCCATCAGTGGGGGGGGAGGGCACCGTTCCTCTGGAAACACCATATATTTT. It yields the protein CAISGGGGHRSSGNTIYF.

CDR3 residues: CASSLQGADQPQHF. The CDR3 DNA sequence: TGTGCCAGCAGTCTACAGGGGGCTGATCAGCCCCAGCATTTT. The V call is TRBV7-9, the J call TRBJ1-5; 9 positions match TRBD1. In germline, CDR1 is SEHNR, CDR2 FQNEAQ (reference sequence). Germline trimming cut 6 bases from V and 5 bases from J; bases unmatched to any gene: 5. CDR3 size: 14 residues.

CDR3 region: CASSLSTGEHGYTF. In DNA, the CDR3 is TGCGCCAGCAGCTTGTCTACAGGGGAGCACGGCTACACCTTC. The chain has TRBV5-1 and TRBJ1-2; 7 nucleotides match TRBD1. Germline trimming cut 1 base from V and 8 bases from J; bases unmatched to any gene: 8. Germline CDR1 is SGHRS and CDR2 is YFSETQ. The CDR3 length is 14 residues.

The V gene is TRBV30, the J gene TRBJ2-2, with D unclear. The CDR3 contains 13 residues. Germline V CDR1 and CDR2: GTSNPN, SVGIG (reference sequence). Trimming removed 5 bases from V and 4 bases from J, with 11 bases in between. This chain's CDR3 is CAWSSGFTGELFF. In DNA, the CDR3 is TGTGCCTGGTCCTCCGGGTTCACCGGGGAGCTGTTTTTT.

J is TRBJ1-1 and V is TRBV5-1; 8 bases line up with TRBD1. The CDR3 consists of 14 residues. The V gene end was trimmed by 4 bases and the J gene end by 5 bases; junction bases not matched to a gene: 7. Germline V lookup: CDR1 SGHRS, CDR2 YFSETQ. The CDR3 reads CASSHKQGGTEAFF. The CDR3 region has the DNA TGCGCCAGCAGCCATAAACAGGGGGGAACTGAAGCTTTCTTT. The full variable domain, in which reference TRBV5-1 and TRBJ1-1 provide the parts outside the CDR3, is KAGVTQTPRYLIKTRGQQVTLSCSPISGHRSVSWYQQTPGQGLQFLFEYFSETQRNKGNFPGRFSGRQFSNSRSEMNVSTLELGDSALYLCASSHKQGGTEAFFGQGTRLTVV.

The J gene is TRBJ1-6, the V gene TRBV30; tentatively, D is TRBD1 (6 bases). The CDR3 has 15 residues. V shed 0 bases and J shed 13 bases, with 19 bases lying between them. Germline V gene sequence: CDR1 GTSNPN, CDR2 SVGIG (reference sequence). The CDR3: CAWSVEGGKGFPLHF. CDR3 sequence (DNA): TGTGCCTGGAGTGTAGAAGGGGGAAAGGGCTTTCCCCTCCACTTT.

This CDR3 reads CASSPDTYGYTF. In DNA form, the CDR3 reads TGTGCCAGCAGCCCGGACACCTATGGCTACACCTTC. The V and J genes are TRBV11-2 and TRBJ1-2, with D perhaps TRBD1 (5 bases). Trimming pared 5 bases from V and 4 bases from J, leaving 8 bases between. This CDR3 has 12 amino acids. Germline V gene sequence: CDR1 SGHAT, CDR2 FQNNGV.

The chain has TRBV18 and TRBJ2-7, with 7 bases identical to TRBD1. V shed 6 bases and J 3 bases; nucleotides not matched to a gene: 2. Germline CDR1 is KGHSH and CDR2 is LQKENI. The CDR3 length is 12 residues. The CDR3 is CASSTGFYEQYF. As DNA, the CDR3 is TGTGCCAGCTCGACAGGGTTCTACGAGCAGTACTTC.